The text below deals with one T cell receptor (beta chain). This entry belongs to a study of blood T cell repertoires in COVID-19. Across the whole study: Collection of acute and convalescent COVID-19 samples took place in the United States, Italy and Spain. From T cells, B-cell-depleted T cells, or PBMCs came the material, which was cDNA or gDNA.

In germline, CDR1 is SNHLY, CDR2 FYNNEI. This CDR3 is 14 amino acids long. V lost 7 bases, J lost 1 base, and 6 bases stayed unmatched. Original handling: The authors estimated nucleated cell counts from reference gene primer amplification. The repertoire was sequenced with immunoSEQ multiplex PCR; TCRdb's copy has only in-frame clones and lacks some. V, J and clone size are those of that table, while D and trimming were read from the DNA. The table shows about 100,000 clones, with roughly 81% occurring only once. The specimen was peripheral blood. This clonotype was obtained from a human donor in a cohort sampled during active COVID-19. V is TRBV2 and J is TRBJ1-1; 7 nucleotides match TRBD1. The CDR3 DNA sequence: TGTGCCAGCACGCCAGGGGGAGGGAACACTGAAGCTTTCTTT. It is translated as CASTPGGGNTEAFF.